These T cell receptor beta chains were read from a single sample in a study of T cell changes during pregnancy in multiple sclerosis. TCRdb keeps only in-frame clones here, not all; method: immunoSEQ multiplex PCR. The sample lists 7,500 to 9,500 clones, 85% to 90% seen once, with 4% to 6.5% in the top ten. Sample: CD8+ T cells from peripheral blood mononuclear cells, taken in the first trimester of pregnancy. These receptors came from a female donor in good health, enrolled as a control in a pregnancy study. The CDR3 runs from the conserved cysteine through the conserved F or W. The D gene is left open where the match is weak. Only part of the rows carry a size: once, few, many, or a class if the clone is expanded.

>TRBD2|TRBJ2-7|TRBV10-3|once
TGTGCCATCAGTGAGTCGTCTGGGACTAGCTACGAGCAGTACTTC
CAISESSGTSYEQYF
>NA|TRBJ2-7|TRBV2|NA
TGTGCCAGCAGTGAAGTCCGACGGGACGAGCAGTACTTC
CASSEVRRDEQYF
>TRBD2|TRBJ2-1|TRBV11-1|NA
TGTGCCAGCAGCTTCGCTAGCGGGGGCCCCGAGCAGTTCTTC
CASSFASGGPEQFF
>NA|TRBJ2-7|TRBV4-2|once
TGTGCCAGCAGCCAGGGACACTACTACGAGCAGTACTTC
CASSQGHYYEQYF
>NA|TRBJ2-7|TRBV5-6|NA
TGTGCCAGCAGCTTGGCCGGGAACTCCTACGAGCAGTACTTC
CASSLAGNSYEQYF
>TRBD2|TRBJ2-1|TRBV29-1|NA
TGCAGCGAGTCTAGCGGGAGGGATTACAATGAGCAGTTCTTC
CSESSGRDYNEQFF
>TRBD1|TRBJ1-2|TRBV10-2|NA
TGCGCCAGCAGGGGACAGGGCGGGGCAGGCTATGGCTACACCTTC
CASRGQGGAGYGYTF
>NA|TRBJ1-1|TRBV11-3|NA
TGTGCCAGCAGCTTATCCCCAACAGCTGAAGCTTTCTTT
CASSLSPTAEAFF
>NA|TRBJ2-3|TRBV28|NA
TGTGCCAGCACCTCGGGGAGCCCAGATACGCAGTATTTT
CASTSGSPDTQYF
>TRBD1|TRBJ2-7|TRBV11-2|NA
TGTGCCAGCAGTTTAGGGACAGGGGGCAGGTCGTCCTACGAGCAGTACTTC
CASSLGTGGRSSYEQYF